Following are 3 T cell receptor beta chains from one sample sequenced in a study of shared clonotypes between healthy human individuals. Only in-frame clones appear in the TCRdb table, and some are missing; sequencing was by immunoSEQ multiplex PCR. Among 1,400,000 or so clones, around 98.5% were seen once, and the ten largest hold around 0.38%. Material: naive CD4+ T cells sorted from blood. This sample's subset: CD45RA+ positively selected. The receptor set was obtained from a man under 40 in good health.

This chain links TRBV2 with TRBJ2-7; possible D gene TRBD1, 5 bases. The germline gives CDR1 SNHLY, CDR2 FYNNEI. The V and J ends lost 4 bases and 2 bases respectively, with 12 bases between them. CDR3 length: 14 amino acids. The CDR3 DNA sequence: TGTGCCAGCAGTGGGCCGGCCAGGGCCTACGAGCAGTACTTC. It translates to CASSGPARAYEQYF.

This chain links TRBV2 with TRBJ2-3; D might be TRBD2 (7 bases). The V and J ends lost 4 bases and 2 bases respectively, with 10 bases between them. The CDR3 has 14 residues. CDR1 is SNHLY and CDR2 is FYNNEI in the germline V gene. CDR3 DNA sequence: TGTGCCAGCAGTGTTGGGGGGGCCACAGATACGCAGTATTTT. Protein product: CASSVGGATDTQYF. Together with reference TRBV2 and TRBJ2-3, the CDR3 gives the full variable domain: EPEVTQTPSHQVTQMGQEVILRCVPISNHLYFYWYRQILGQKVEFLVSFYNNEISEKSEIFDDQFSVERPDGSNFTLKIRSTKLEDSAMYFCASSVGGATDTQYFGPGTRLTVL.

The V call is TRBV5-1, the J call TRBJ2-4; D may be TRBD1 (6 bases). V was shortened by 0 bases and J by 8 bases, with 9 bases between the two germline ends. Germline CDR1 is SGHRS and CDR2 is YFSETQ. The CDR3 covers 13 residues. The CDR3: CASSLGPGDIQYF. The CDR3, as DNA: TGCGCCAGCAGCTTGGGGCCAGGGGACATTCAGTACTTC.